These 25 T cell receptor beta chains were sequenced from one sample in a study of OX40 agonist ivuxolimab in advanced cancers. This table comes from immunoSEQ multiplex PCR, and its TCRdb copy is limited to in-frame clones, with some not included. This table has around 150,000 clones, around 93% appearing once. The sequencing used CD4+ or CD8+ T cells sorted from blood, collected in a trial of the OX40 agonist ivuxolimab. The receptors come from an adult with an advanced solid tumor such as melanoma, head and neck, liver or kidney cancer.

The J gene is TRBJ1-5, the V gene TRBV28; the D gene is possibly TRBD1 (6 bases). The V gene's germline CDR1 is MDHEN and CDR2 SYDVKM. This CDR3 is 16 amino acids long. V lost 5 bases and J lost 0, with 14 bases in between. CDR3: CASSPSQGYSNQPQHF. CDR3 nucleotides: TGTGCCAGCAGTCCTTCACAGGGTTATAGCAATCAGCCCCAGCATTTT.

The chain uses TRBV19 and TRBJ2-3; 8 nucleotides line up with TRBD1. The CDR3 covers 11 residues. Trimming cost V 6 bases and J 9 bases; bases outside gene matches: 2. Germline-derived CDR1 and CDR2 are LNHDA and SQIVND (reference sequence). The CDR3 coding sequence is TGTGCCAGTAGGGGACAGGAGACGCAGTATTTT. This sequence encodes CASRGQETQYF.

CDR3 nucleotide sequence: TGTGCCAGCACCACCGGGGGACTAGGCTCCTACGAGCAGTACTTC. Translation: CASTTGGLGSYEQYF. The genes are TRBV28 and TRBJ2-7; the match to TRBD2 covers 8 bases. The CDR3 runs to 15 residues. CDR1 and CDR2 (germline): MDHEN, SYDVKM. V shed 7 bases and J 0 bases; nucleotides not matched to a gene: 8. The full variable domain, rest sourced from reference TRBV28 and TRBJ2-7, is DVKVTQSSRYLVKRTGEKVFLECVQDMDHENMFWYRQDPGLGLRLIYFSYDVKMKEKGDIPEGYSVSREKKERFSLILESASTNQTSMYLCASTTGGLGSYEQYFGPGTRLTVT.

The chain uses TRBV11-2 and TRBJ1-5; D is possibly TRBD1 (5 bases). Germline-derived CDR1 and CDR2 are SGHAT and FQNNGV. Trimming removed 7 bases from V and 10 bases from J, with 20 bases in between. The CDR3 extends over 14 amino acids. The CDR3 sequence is CASNSLRQRGPQHF. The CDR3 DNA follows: TGTGCCAGCAACTCTCTCCGGCAAAGGGGACCCCAGCATTTT.

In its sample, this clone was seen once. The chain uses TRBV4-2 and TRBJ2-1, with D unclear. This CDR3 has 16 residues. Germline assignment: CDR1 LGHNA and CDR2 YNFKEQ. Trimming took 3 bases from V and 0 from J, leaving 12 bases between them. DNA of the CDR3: TGTGCCAGCAGCCACGGGTCCGCGAGCTCCTACAATGAGCAGTTCTTC. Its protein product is CASSHGSASSYNEQFF.

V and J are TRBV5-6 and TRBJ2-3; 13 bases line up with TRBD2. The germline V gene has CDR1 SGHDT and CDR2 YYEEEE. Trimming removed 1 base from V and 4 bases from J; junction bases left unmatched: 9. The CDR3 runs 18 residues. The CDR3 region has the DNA TGTGCCAGCAGCTTGCGGCGAGGACTAGCGGGAGTGGCAGATACGCAGTATTTT. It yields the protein CASSLRRGLAGVADTQYF.

CDR3 sequence (DNA): TGTGCCAGCAGCTTGGACAGGGCCAATCAGCCCCAGCATTTT. Amino acids: CASSLDRANQPQHF. This chain joins TRBV5-4 and TRBJ1-5, with D perhaps matching TRBD1 (6 bases). Germline V gene data show CDR1 as SGHNT and CDR2 as YYREEE (reference sequence). The length of the CDR3 is 14 residues. The V end lost 0 bases, the J end lost 3 bases, and 7 bases lay between the germline ends.

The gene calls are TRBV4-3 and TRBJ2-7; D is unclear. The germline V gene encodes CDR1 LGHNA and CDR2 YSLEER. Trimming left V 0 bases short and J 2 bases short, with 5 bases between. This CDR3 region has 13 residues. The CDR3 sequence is CASSQEGPYEQYF. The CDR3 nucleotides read TGCGCCAGCAGCCAAGAGGGCCCCTACGAGCAGTACTTC.

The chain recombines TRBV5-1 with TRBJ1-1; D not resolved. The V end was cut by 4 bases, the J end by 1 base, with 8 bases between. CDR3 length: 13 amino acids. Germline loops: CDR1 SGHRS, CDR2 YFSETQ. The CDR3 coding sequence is TGCGCCAGCAGCCACGACCGGAACACTGAAGCTTTCTTT. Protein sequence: CASSHDRNTEAFF.

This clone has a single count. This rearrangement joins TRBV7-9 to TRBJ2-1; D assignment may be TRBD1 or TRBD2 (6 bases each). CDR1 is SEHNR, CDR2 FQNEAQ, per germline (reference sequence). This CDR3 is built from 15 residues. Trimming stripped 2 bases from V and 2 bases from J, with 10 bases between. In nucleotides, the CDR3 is TGTGCCAGCAGCTTAACGCGGGACACCTACAATGAGCAGTTCTTC. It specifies CASSLTRDTYNEQFF.

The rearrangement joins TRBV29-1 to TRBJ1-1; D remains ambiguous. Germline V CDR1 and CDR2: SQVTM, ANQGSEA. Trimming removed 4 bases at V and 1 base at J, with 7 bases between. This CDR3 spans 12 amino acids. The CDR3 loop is CSVGQTNTEAFF. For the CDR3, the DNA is TGCAGCGTTGGGCAGACGAACACTGAAGCTTTCTTT.

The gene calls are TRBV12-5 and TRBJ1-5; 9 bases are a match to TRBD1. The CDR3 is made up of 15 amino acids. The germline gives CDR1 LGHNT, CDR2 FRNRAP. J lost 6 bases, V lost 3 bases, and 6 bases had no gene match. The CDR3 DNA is TGTGCTAGTGGTTTTGATGACAGGGGGTTTCAGCCCCAGCATTTT. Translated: CASGFDDRGFQPQHF.

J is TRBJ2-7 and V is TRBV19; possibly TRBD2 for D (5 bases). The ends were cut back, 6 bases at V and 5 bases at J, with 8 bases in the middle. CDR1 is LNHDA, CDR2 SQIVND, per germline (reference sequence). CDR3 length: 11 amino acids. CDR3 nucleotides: TGTGCCAGTAGCCGCGGGCACGAGCAGTACTTC. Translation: CASSRGHEQYF.

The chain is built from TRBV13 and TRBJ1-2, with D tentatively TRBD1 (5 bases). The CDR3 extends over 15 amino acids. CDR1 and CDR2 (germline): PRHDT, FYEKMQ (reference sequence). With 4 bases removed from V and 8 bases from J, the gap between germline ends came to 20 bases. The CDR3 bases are TGTGCCAGCAGCTCAATCTCACAGGCTAGAGGAGGCTACACCTTC. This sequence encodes CASSSISQARGGYTF.

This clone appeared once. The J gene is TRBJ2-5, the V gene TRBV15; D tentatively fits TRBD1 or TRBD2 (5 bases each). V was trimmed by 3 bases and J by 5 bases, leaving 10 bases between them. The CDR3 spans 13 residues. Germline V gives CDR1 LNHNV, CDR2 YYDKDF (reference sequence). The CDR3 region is CATSRRGPETQYF. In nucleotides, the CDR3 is TGTGCCACCAGCAGGAGGGGCCCCGAGACCCAGTACTTC.

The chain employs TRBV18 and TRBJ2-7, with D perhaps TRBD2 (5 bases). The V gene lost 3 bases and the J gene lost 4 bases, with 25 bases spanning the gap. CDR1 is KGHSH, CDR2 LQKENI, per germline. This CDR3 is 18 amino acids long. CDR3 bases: TGTGCCAGCTCACCTAGTTCAGGTTTGGGGAGTATTCTGTACGAGCAGTACTTC. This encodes CASSPSSGLGSILYEQYF.

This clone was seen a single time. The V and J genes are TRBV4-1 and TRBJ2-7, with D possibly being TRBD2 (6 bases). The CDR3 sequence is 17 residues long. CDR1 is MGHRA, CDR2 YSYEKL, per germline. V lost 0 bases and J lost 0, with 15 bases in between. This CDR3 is CASSQENAGILSYEQYF. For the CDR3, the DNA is TGCGCCAGCAGCCAAGAGAATGCGGGGATACTCTCCTACGAGCAGTACTTC.

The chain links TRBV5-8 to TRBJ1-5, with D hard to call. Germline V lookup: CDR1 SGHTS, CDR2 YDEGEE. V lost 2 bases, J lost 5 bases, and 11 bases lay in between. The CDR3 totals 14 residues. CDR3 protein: CASSFPREDQPQHF. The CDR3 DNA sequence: TGTGCCAGCAGCTTTCCCCGGGAGGATCAGCCCCAGCATTTT.

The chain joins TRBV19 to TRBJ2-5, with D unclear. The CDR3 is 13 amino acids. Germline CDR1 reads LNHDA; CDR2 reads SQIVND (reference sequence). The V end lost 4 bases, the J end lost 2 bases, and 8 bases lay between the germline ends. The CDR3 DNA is TGTGCCAGTAGTACTCACGGACAAGAGACCCAGTACTTC. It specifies CASSTHGQETQYF.

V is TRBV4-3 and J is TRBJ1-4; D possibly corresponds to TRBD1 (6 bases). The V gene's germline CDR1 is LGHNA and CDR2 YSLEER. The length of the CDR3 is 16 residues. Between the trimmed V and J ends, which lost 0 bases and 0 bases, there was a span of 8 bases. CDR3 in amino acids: CASSQDRGATNEKLFF. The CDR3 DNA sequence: TGCGCCAGCAGCCAAGATAGGGGGGCAACTAATGAAAAACTGTTTTTT.

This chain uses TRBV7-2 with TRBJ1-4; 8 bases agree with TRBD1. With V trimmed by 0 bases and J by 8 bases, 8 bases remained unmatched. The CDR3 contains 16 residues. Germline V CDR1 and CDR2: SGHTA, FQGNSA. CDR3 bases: TGTGCCAGCAGCTTAGCAACTGGACAGGGAAGGGAAAAACTGTTTTTT. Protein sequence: CASSLATGQGREKLFF.

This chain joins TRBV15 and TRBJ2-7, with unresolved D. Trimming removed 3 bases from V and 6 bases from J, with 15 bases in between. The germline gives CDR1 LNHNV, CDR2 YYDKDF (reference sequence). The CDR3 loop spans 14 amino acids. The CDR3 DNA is TGTGCCACCAGCAGCGGGCTGCCTCTACCCGAGCAGTACTTC. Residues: CATSSGLPLPEQYF.

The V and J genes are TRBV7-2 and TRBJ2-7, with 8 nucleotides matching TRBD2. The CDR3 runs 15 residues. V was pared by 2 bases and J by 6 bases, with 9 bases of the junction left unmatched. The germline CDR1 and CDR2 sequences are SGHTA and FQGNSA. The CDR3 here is CASSLWDRRGGEQYF. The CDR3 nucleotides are TGTGCCAGCAGCTTATGGGACCGTCGGGGGGGCGAGCAGTACTTC.

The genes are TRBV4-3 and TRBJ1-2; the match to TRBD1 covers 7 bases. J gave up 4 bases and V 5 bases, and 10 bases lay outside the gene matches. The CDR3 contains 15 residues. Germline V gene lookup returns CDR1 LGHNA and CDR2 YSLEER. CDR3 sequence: CASSSGDRVGYGYTF. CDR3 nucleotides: TGCGCCAGCAGCTCTGGAGACAGGGTAGGCTATGGCTACACCTTC.

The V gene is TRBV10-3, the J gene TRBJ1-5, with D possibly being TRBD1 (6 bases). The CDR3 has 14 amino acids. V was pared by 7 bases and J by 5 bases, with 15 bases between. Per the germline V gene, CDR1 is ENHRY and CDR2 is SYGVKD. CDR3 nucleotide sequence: TGTGCCATCACCGACAGGCCTGGGGATCAGCCCCAGCATTTT. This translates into CAITDRPGDQPQHF.